One T cell receptor beta chain is described in this entry. Other DNA sequences in this specimen translate into the identical CDR3. TCRdb keeps only in-frame clones here, not all; method: immunoSEQ multiplex PCR. This table holds about 230,000 clones, 84% found once. The data derive from a study of blood T cell repertoires in COVID-19. CDR1 is MNHNS, CDR2 SASEGT, per germline. This CDR3 is built from 14 residues. Between the trimmed V and J ends, which lost 3 bases and 3 bases, there was a span of 12 bases. This TCR was recovered from a man aged 55 to 70 who had recovered from COVID-19. V usage is TRBV6-1 and J usage is TRBJ2-7, with a tentative D call TRBD1 (7 bases). The specimen sequenced was PBMCs or T cells enriched from blood (not recorded which). The CDR3 bases are TGTGCCAGCAGTGAGGCGGGACAGATCTACGAGCAGTACTTC. Protein: CASSEAGQIYEQYF.